These T cell receptor beta chains were read from a single sample in a study of blood T cells in healthy people across ages. Each CDR3 protein is one row after TCRdb ran MiXCR on the 5' RACE reads. The sample contains around 800,000 distinct CDR3 sequences, 44% of which appear only once. The sequencing sample was made of blood. These receptors originate from a man aged 55 to 70 in good health. Each CDR3 is given with its conserved first and last residue. The order of the fields is D gene, J gene, V gene, clone size, CDR3 protein, CDR3 DNA. The D gene is left open where the match is weak. Size is omitted from some rows. Given values are once, few, many or a class for expanded clones.

TRBD2,TRBJ2-1,TRBV12-3/TRBV12-4,.,CASNLGLARGVGEQFF,TGTGCCAGCAACCTGGGACTAGCGCGGGGTGTAGGGGAGCAGTTCTTC
.,TRBJ1-4,TRBV4-3,.,CASSQGDNANEKLFF,TGCGCCAGCAGCCAGGGGGACAATGCGAATGAAAAACTGTTTTTT
TRBD2,TRBJ2-1,TRBV4-3,few,CASSQDLRTSGGAGEQFF,TGCGCCAGCAGCCAAGATCTAAGGACTAGCGGGGGGGCGGGTGAGCAGTTCTTC
.,TRBJ2-7,TRBV9,.,CASSVGGIGHEQYF,TGTGCCAGCAGCGTAGGGGGGATAGGGCACGAGCAGTACTTC
.,TRBJ2-7,TRBV5-1,.,CASSSDFYGEQYF,TGCGCCAGCAGCTCCGACTTCTACGGCGAGCAGTACTTC
TRBD2,TRBJ2-1,TRBV4-2,.,CASSQAAPGGTYNEQFF,TGTGCCAGCAGCCAGGCAGCCCCGGGGGGGACGTACAATGAGCAGTTCTTC
.,TRBJ2-5,TRBV7-9,few,CASSLANHRDRWDETQYF,TGTGCCAGCAGCTTAGCTAACCATCGGGACCGTTGGGACGAGACCCAGTACTTC
.,TRBJ2-5,TRBV2,.,CASSETLGSGTQYF,TGTGCCAGCAGTGAGACCCTGGGGTCCGGGACCCAGTACTTC
.,TRBJ2-7,TRBV28,few,CASSLGQGGQYF,TGTGCCAGCAGTTTGGGGCAGGGGGGGCAGTACTTC
TRBD2,TRBJ2-3,TRBV6-5,.,CASRLLAGGPDTQYF,TGTGCCAGCAGATTACTAGCGGGGGGGCCAGATACGCAGTATTTT
TRBD2,TRBJ2-3,TRBV7-2,few,CASSHDLAGGPTDTQYF,TGTGCCAGCAGCCATGACTTAGCGGGGGGCCCCACAGATACGCAGTATTTT
TRBD1,TRBJ2-3,TRBV4-1,.,CASSQAYRGLIDTQYF,TGCGCCAGCAGCCAAGCTTACAGGGGGCTGATAGATACGCAGTATTTT
TRBD1,TRBJ2-7,TRBV7-9,few,CASSAGQGADEQYF,TGTGCCAGCAGTGCAGGACAGGGGGCCGACGAGCAGTACTTC
.,TRBJ2-4,TRBV5-6,few,CASSLGQPVDIQYF,TGTGCCAGCAGCTTGGGGCAGCCTGTAGACATTCAGTACTTC
TRBD1,TRBJ1-1,TRBV13,.,CASSSMQGAGLRNTEAFF,TGTGCCAGCAGCTCCATGCAGGGGGCCGGGTTACGGAACACTGAAGCTTTCTTT
TRBD2,TRBJ2-3,TRBV6-5,.,CASRPGLAGVTQYF,TGTGCCAGCAGACCAGGACTAGCAGGCGTTACGCAGTATTTT
.,TRBJ1-4,TRBV6-2/TRBV6-3,few,CASEETPSRDLNEKLFF,TGTGCCAGCGAAGAGACGCCCTCCCGGGATCTTAATGAAAAACTGTTTTTT
.,TRBJ2-3,TRBV20-1,.,CSARDPWGTTDTQYF,TGCAGTGCTAGAGATCCTTGGGGGACCACAGATACGCAGTATTTT
.,TRBJ2-5,TRBV10-3,.,CAIRLDSGETQYF,TGTGCCATCAGGCTGGACAGCGGGGAGACCCAGTACTTC
TRBD1,TRBJ1-2,TRBV12-3/TRBV12-4,.,CASSFGTGYGYTF,TGTGCCAGCAGTTTTGGGACAGGTTATGGCTACACCTTC
TRBD1,TRBJ2-2,TRBV10-3,.,CAISGPRQGKPGELFF,TGTGCCATCAGTGGACCGAGACAGGGAAAGCCCGGGGAGCTGTTTTTT
.,TRBJ2-7,TRBV20-1,few,CSARDGSSYNEQYF,TGCAGTGCTAGAGACGGGAGCTCCTACAATGAGCAGTACTTC
.,TRBJ1-4,TRBV7-9,.,CASSDNRVYVQTNEKLFF,TGTGCCAGCAGCGATAACAGGGTATACGTTCAGACTAATGAAAAACTGTTTTTT
.,TRBJ2-3,TRBV12-3/TRBV12-4,.,CASPGSGTTDTQYF,TGTGCCAGCCCCGGCAGCGGTACCACAGATACGCAGTATTTT
.,TRBJ2-7,TRBV5-1,.,CASSPRSNEQYF,TGCGCCAGCAGCCCACGGTCCAACGAGCAGTACTTC
.,TRBJ1-2,TRBV29-1,few,CSVGDGPYGYTF,TGCAGCGTAGGGGACGGCCCCTATGGCTACACCTTC
.,TRBJ2-1,TRBV20-1,once,CSARDFWTRPQETQFF,TGCAGTGCTAGAGACTTCTGGACCAGACCCCAAGAGACCCAGTTCTTC
.,TRBJ2-1,TRBV6-2/TRBV6-3,many,CASSSRDSYNEQFF,TGTGCCAGCAGTTCCCGAGATTCCTACAATGAGCAGTTCTTC
TRBD2,TRBJ2-1,TRBV4-1,.,CASSQDVGTGGISRFF,TGCGCCAGCAGCCAAGATGTTGGGACGGGGGGTATATCTCGGTTCTTC
TRBD2,TRBJ2-2,TRBV20-1,.,CSARRLAGEIGELFF,TGCAGTGCTCGACGACTAGCGGGGGAGATCGGGGAACTGTTTTTT
TRBD2,TRBJ2-5,TRBV2,.,CASTLAGAGETQYF,TGTGCCAGCACACTAGCGGGGGCCGGGGAGACCCAGTACTTC
.,TRBJ1-2,TRBV10-1,.,CASSFAGYGYTF,TGCGCCAGCAGTTTCGCGGGCTATGGCTACACCTTC
TRBD1,TRBJ1-2,TRBV9,.,CASSASPGQVYGYTF,TGTGCCAGCAGCGCTTCTCCGGGACAGGTTTATGGCTACACCTTC
.,TRBJ2-1,TRBV25-1,.,CASRPGQDKPNEQFF,TGTGCCAGCAGACCCGGTCAGGATAAACCCAATGAGCAGTTCTTC
.,TRBJ1-4,TRBV7-8,.,CASSLREATNEKLFF,TGTGCCAGCAGCCTGAGGGAAGCAACTAATGAAAAACTGTTTTTT
.,TRBJ1-2,TRBV18,few,CASSPVGDYGYTF,TGTGCCAGCTCACCAGTGGGCGACTATGGCTACACCTTC
.,TRBJ1-2,TRBV28,.,CASSDEGVYGYTF,TGTGCCAGCAGTGACGAGGGGGTGTATGGCTACACCTTC
TRBD1,TRBJ1-6,TRBV3-1,.,CASSPGTGFSGSPLHF,TGTGCCAGCAGTCCCGGGACAGGTTTTTCGGGCTCACCCCTCCACTTT
.,TRBJ1-6,TRBV4-3,.,CASSQDPPSSYNSPLHF,TGCGCCAGCAGCCAAGACCCCCCCAGCTCCTATAATTCACCCCTCCACTTT
TRBD1,TRBJ1-2,TRBV7-6,.,CASSPGQGCGYTF,TGTGCCAGCAGCCCTGGACAGGGGTGTGGCTACACCTTC
.,TRBJ1-4,TRBV21-1,few,CARRCGELFF,TGTGCCCGCCGGTGCGGGGAACTGTTTTTT
.,TRBJ1-2,TRBV3-1,few,CASSQVGRQGSTF,TGTGCCAGCAGCCAAGTAGGTCGGCAGGGTTCCACCTTC
TRBD1,TRBJ1-1,TRBV4-1,.,CASSQDGDRGNTEAFF,TGCGCCAGCAGCCAAGACGGGGACAGGGGGAACACTGAAGCTTTCTTT
.,TRBJ2-5,TRBV7-2,.,CASSLAGLGGQETQYF,TGTGCCAGCAGCCTAGCCGGGCTGGGGGGCCAAGAGACCCAGTACTTC
TRBD1,TRBJ2-2,TRBV7-3,.,CASSTTGTVSAGELFF,TGTGCCAGCAGCACAACCGGGACAGTATCGGCCGGGGAGCTGTTTTTT
.,TRBJ1-1,TRBV3-1,few,CASLKRGRTEAFF,TGTGCCAGCTTAAAAAGGGGGAGAACTGAAGCTTTCTTT
.,TRBJ1-4,TRBV21-1,.,CASSSSYGSQGEKLFF,TGTGCCAGCAGCTCCTCATACGGGTCCCAGGGGGAAAAACTGTTTTTT
TRBD1,TRBJ2-3,TRBV9,.,CASSATSGTGTSTDTQYF,TGTGCCAGCAGCGCAACCTCCGGGACAGGGACCAGCACAGATACGCAGTATTTT
.,TRBJ1-2,TRBV7-2,.,CASSLQGHGYTF,TGTGCCAGCAGCTTACAGGGACATGGCTACACCTTC
.,TRBJ1-1,TRBV7-9,.,CASNLIGARSTEAFF,TGTGCCAGCAACCTCATTGGGGCTCGTTCCACTGAAGCTTTCTTT
.,TRBJ1-5,TRBV20-1,.,CSARGESLGNQPQHF,TGCAGTGCTAGAGGGGAGTCCTTGGGCAATCAGCCCCAGCATTTT
.,TRBJ2-7,TRBV11-3,.,CASSFSGTGPYEQYF,TGTGCCAGCAGCTTTAGCGGGACAGGGCCATACGAGCAGTACTTC
TRBD1,TRBJ1-1,TRBV20-1,.,CSARDLRGQVTASHTGMNTEAFF,TGCAGTGCTAGAGATTTAAGAGGACAGGTGACGGCGTCTCACACGGGAATGAACACTGAAGCTTTCTTT
TRBD2,TRBJ2-5,TRBV2,.,CASSASAGGLETQYF,TGTGCCAGCAGTGCTTCAGCGGGGGGGTTAGAGACCCAGTACTTC
TRBD2,TRBJ2-1,TRBV15,.,CATTSGGGYNEQFF,TGTGCCACTACTAGCGGGGGGGGCTACAATGAGCAGTTCTTC
TRBD1,TRBJ1-5,TRBV20-1,.,CSVTTSGGANQPQHF,TGCAGTGTTACCACATCAGGGGGAGCCAATCAGCCCCAGCATTTT
TRBD1,TRBJ1-5,TRBV7-2,.,CASSKRTGGQYSNQPQHF,TGTGCCAGCAGCAAAAGGACAGGGGGCCAATATAGCAATCAGCCCCAGCATTTT
TRBD1,TRBJ2-7,TRBV6-2/TRBV6-3,few,CASREPGQAYEQYF,TGTGCCAGCAGAGAGCCCGGACAGGCCTACGAGCAGTACTTC
TRBD1,TRBJ2-7,TRBV11-2,.,CASSPIGQGAYEQYF,TGTGCCAGCAGCCCCATTGGGCAGGGGGCCTACGAGCAGTACTTC
.,TRBJ2-3,TRBV6-5,.,CASRRDTSQDTQYF,TGTGCCAGCAGGCGGGACACTTCACAGGATACGCAGTATTTT